This entry describes one TCR beta chain. Its recognized antigen is unknown. No base qualities exist here, and no much larger clone lies one base off it. There are 13 amino acids in the CDR3, from cysteine to phenylalanine inclusive. Only the CDR3 portion is preserved as DNA: 39 bases, with reading frame beginning at the first base. CDR1 is given as SQVTM and CDR2 as ANQGSEA, both from the germline V gene. V was cut back by 7 bases and J by 5 bases, leaving a gap of 17 bases between them. The donors were healthy, HIV-negative adults who had no recently reported acute infections or vaccinations. Only Caucasian adults living in Nashville, Tennessee, USA were represented among the donors. CD4+ T cells were enriched through magnetic negative selection, after which naive cells were positively selected on CD45RA and the remaining negative fraction served as the memory subset. Blood was collected by leukapheresis, and PBMCs were isolated by Ficoll-Histopaque density gradient centrifugation and then cryopreserved in liquid nitrogen vapor phase. Analytical flow cytometry was used to check the purity and quantity of each magnetically sorted T cell population. Each sorted fraction had its genomic DNA isolated and then quantified by UV absorbance on a Nanodrop 2000c.

The data originate from a study of shared clonotypes between healthy human individuals (dated by TCRdb to 2020 to 2021). Background for the entire study: The cohort comprised two women and a few men aged 18 to 49 years. For each donor, three plates each were used for CD4 naive and CD4 memory, two plates were used for CD8 naive, and one plate was used for CD8 memory. Blood TCR repertoires of 5 or 6 healthy adults were deeply sequenced to estimate repertoire size and the extent of clonotype sharing between individuals. To increase sequencing depth and limit assay-specific biases, TCR repertoire library preparation and sequencing were carried out by different laboratories using diverse techniques. Per donor, leukapheresis produced somewhere between about 0.94 and 10 billion PBMCs.

On the study overall, not on this receptor specifically: Because the study included a small number of donors, the genetic and exposure-history diversity represented was limited. About 5% of naive CD4, approximately 3.7% of naive CD8, approximately 2% of memory CD4, and 0.4% of memory CD8 clonotypes were shared across several donors. Pairwise subsampling led to the expectation that sequencing depth would affect the degree of clonotype sharing among donors. Only blood was sampled, and tissue TCR repertoires likely differ from those in blood. Clonotypes shared by all four sorted-subset donors showed higher generation probabilities than non-shared clonotypes. Naive subsets generally had larger estimated clonotype richness than memory subsets. Rarefaction of sorted-subset datasets indicated incomplete sequencing despite the large sequencing depth.

Using the deep immunoSEQ assay, TCR CDR3 regions were amplified from genomic DNA by multiplex PCR. For each cell subset, the extracted genomic DNA was distributed evenly across all wells of several immunoSEQ 96-well plates, and each plate served as one replicate. For sorted subsets, each replicate PCR was loaded with 200 ng genomic DNA, equivalent to some 27,000 T cell genomes. Purified libraries were quantified with a Qubit 3.0 fluorometer, sized on a Bioanalyzer 2100, and re-quantified with the KAPA Library Quantification kit. Each immunoSEQ 96-well plate was sequenced on its own single-read 150-cycle Illumina NextSeq 550 flow cell. Per the authors' processing: The immunoSEQ output contained only junctional sequences without quality scores, so filtering could not match that applied to full-length reads. To assign V/J genes and CDR3, sequences were annotated against IMGT germline references using PyIR, a Python wrapper for IgBLAST v1.9. Any read was removed if the V/J assignment was weak (E-value above 1e-6), the CDR3 was missing, or the read contained stop codons, out-of-frame junctions, or ambiguous translated residues. V3J clonotypes were defined as sequences sharing the same inferred V gene, J gene, and CDR3 amino acid sequence. Percentage overlap between repertoires was computed as shared unique clonotypes divided by the size of the smaller repertoire. Richness of each repertoire was evaluated using RTK rarefaction, the Chao1 estimator, and Recon v2.1 estimates of unobserved clonotypes. OLGA was used to compute generation probabilities for all TCRbeta clonotypes that the gDNA method yielded from a handful of donors. Drawn from immuneACCESS, this table holds only the in-frame rearrangements with V and J called that TCRdb kept. Clones are partly lost; checked studies trace under half to an unresolved V gene and leave the rest unexplained. V and J calls and clone size are those listed in that table; D and trimming were worked out from the DNA. Counted in this sample were millions of clones; 85% to 95% of them appeared once. The top ten clonotypes cover 0.13% of the sample.

The source of this sequence is a man aged 18 to 29 in good health. Sequenced material: naive CD4+ T cells sorted from blood. Read against the paper, the sample's cell subset or site label means: CD45RA+ positively selected. The sequence is built from TRBV29-1 and TRBJ1-2; no confident D gene assignment can be made. The DNA is TGCAGCGCCGGGGATCAGTTACTTTATGGCTACACCTTC. The encoded protein is CSAGDQLLYGYTF.